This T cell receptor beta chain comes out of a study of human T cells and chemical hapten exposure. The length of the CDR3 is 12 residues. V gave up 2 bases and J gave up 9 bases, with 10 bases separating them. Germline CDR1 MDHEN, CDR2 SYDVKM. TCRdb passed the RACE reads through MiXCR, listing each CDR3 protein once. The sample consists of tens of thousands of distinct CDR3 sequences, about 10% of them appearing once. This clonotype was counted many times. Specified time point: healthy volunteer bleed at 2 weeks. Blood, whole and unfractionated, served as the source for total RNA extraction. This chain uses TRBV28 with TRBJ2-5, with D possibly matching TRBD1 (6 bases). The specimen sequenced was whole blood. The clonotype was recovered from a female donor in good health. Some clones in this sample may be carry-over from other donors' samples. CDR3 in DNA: TGTGCCAGCAGTTTAGCTCGGACAGCCCAGTACTTC. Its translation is CASSLARTAQYF.